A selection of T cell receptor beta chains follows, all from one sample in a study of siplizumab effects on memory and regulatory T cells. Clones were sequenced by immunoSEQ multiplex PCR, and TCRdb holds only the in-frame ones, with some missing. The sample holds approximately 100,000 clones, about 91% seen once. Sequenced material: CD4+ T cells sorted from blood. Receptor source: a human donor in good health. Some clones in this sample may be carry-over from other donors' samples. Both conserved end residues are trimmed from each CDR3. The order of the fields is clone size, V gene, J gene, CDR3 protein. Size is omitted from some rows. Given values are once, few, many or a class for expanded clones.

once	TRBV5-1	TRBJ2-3	ASSSGTRTNTDTQY
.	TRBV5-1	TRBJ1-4	ASRKKPGSTNEKLF
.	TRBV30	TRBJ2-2	ARSRQNTGELF
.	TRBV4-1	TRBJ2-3	ASSQGREGLKEADTQY
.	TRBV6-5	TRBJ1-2	ASREALYGYT
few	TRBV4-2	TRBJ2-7	ASSPPGLAGDYEQY
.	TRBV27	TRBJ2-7	ASSLSGGSWTYEQY
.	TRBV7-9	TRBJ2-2	ASSRGLSSGELF
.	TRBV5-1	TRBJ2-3	ASTKDNTDTQY
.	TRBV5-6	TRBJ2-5	ASSSDRGKETQY
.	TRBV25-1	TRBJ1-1	ASSERGSRAF
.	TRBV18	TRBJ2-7	ASSLLPAPNIAGEFSYEQY
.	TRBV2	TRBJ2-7	ASNREFYEQY
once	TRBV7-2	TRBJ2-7	ASSNRLTSGRAIEQY
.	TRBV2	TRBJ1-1	ASRPTGGRMNTEAF
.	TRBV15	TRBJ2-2	ATSRDRNTGELF
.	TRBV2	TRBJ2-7	ASTRLASEQY
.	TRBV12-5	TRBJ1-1	ASGLVGTEAF
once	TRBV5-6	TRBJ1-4	ASSRGQGQEKLF
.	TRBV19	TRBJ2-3	ASSLGGRGTDTQY
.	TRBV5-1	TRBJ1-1	ASSLRTGGRELTEAF
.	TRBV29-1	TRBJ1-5	SVELQSGQPQH
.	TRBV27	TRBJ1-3	ASRALAGAVEDLVRNTIY
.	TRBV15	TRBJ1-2	ATSTLRRGGYT
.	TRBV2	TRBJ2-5	ASSERRGETQY